This TCR beta chain was retrieved from a study of T-cell reconstitution after alpha-beta-depleted transplantation in children. V was pared by 4 bases and J by 0 bases, with 19 bases between. The CDR3 contains 17 residues. The germline gives CDR1 SGHRS, CDR2 YFSETQ. For TCRbeta, the library was prepared with unique molecular identifiers. TCRdb itself ran the PCR reads through MiXCR, one entry per CDR3 protein. The sample holds more than 150,000 distinct CDR3 sequences, roughly 15% seen once. This clonotype was picked up many times. Sequencing used PBMCs from the stem cell graft donor, obtained from the stem cell graft. This clonotype originated in a human donor who donated a stem cell graft to a child with acute lymphoblastic leukemia. V and J are TRBV5-1 and TRBJ1-2; D perhaps matches TRBD1 (5 bases). CDR3 sequence (DNA): TGCGCCAGCAGCCTGAAACTCCGGGGCGAAGCTAACTATGGCTACACCTTC. Encoded protein: CASSLKLRGEANYGYTF. Full variable domain (missing parts from reference TRBV5-1 and TRBJ1-2): KAGVTQTPRYLIKTRGQQVTLSCSPISGHRSVSWYQQTPGQGLQFLFEYFSETQRNKGNFPGRFSGRQFSNSRSEMNVSTLELGDSALYLCASSLKLRGEANYGYTFGSGTRLTVV.